Listed below are T cell receptor beta chains from one sample, sequenced in a study of T cell changes during pregnancy in multiple sclerosis. The method was immunoSEQ multiplex PCR; TCRdb's version includes in-frame clones alone and lacks a portion of them. The sample shows about 73,000 clones, approximately 92% of them seen only once. Sequencing was performed on peripheral blood, taken in the third trimester of pregnancy. These receptor sequences come from a female donor in good health, enrolled as a control in a pregnancy study. Each CDR3 is given with its conserved first and last residue. D genes are given only for firm matches. Rows may omit the clone size; those that give it use once, few, many or a size class.

CASRADNQPQHF TGTGCCAGCAGGGCAGATAATCAGCCCCAGCATTTT - TRBV6-6 - TRBJ1-5
CASSPRGAGGPDTQYF TGCGCCAGCAGCCCCCGTGGGGCGGGGGGGCCAGATACGCAGTATTTT TRBD2 TRBV4-1 - TRBJ2-3
CASSRLYSGGSYEQYF TGTGCCAGCAGTCGACTCTATAGCGGGGGATCCTACGAGCAGTACTTC TRBD2 TRBV6-6 - TRBJ2-7
CASRRTSGVYEQYF TGTGCCAGCAGAAGGACTAGCGGGGTCTACGAGCAGTACTTC TRBD2 TRBV27 - TRBJ2-7
CASSSPGTGPEAFF TGTGCCAGCAGTTCACCCGGGACAGGCCCTGAAGCTTTCTTT TRBD1 TRBV6-5 - TRBJ1-1
CAISESAEQGTDTQYF TGTGCCATCAGTGAGTCAGCGGAGCAAGGAACAGATACGCAGTATTTT - TRBV10-3 - TRBJ2-3
CASSQVQRGAGTGELFF TGCGCCAGCAGCCAAGTCCAGCGGGGGGCGGGCACCGGGGAGCTGTTTTTT TRBD2 TRBV4-1 - TRBJ2-2
CASSQGRSGGKGGYTF TGCGCCAGCAGCCAAGGGCGGTCAGGGGGAAAGGGAGGCTACACCTTC TRBD1 TRBV4-1 - TRBJ1-2
CASTPPGGSPLHF TGTGCCAGCACTCCACCAGGGGGTTCACCCCTCCACTTT TRBD1 TRBV28 once TRBJ1-6
CASSSITGDRTEAFF TGTGCCAGCAGCTCCATTACAGGGGACAGGACTGAAGCTTTCTTT TRBD1 TRBV11-1 once TRBJ1-1
CASSFLGTNNSPLHF TGTGCCAGCAGCTTTCTTGGGACAAATAATTCACCCCTCCACTTT - TRBV7-9 - TRBJ1-6
CASTGLQAESNEQFF TGTGCCAGTACCGGACTCCAAGCCGAAAGCAATGAGCAGTTCTTC - TRBV19 - TRBJ2-1
CASNGQGFGETQYF TGTGCCAGCAACGGACAGGGCTTCGGGGAGACCCAGTACTTC TRBD1 TRBV6-6 - TRBJ2-5
CASSGRAGDEQFF TGCGCCAGCAGCGGGAGGGCTGGGGATGAGCAGTTCTTC TRBD2 TRBV5-1 - TRBJ2-1
CASMTVKYEQYF TGTGCCAGCATGACAGTAAAGTACGAGCAGTACTTC - TRBV2 - TRBJ2-7
CASSPLRSGGKTQYF TGTGCCAGCAGTCCACTCCGTAGCGGGGGGAAGACCCAGTACTTC TRBD2 TRBV6-5 - TRBJ2-5
CASSPPAVGEQFF TGTGCCAGCTCACCACCGGCGGTAGGTGAGCAGTTCTTC - TRBV18 - TRBJ2-1
CATSRADRAAGELFF TGTGCCACCAGCAGAGCGGACAGGGCCGCAGGGGAGCTGTTTTTT TRBD1 TRBV15 - TRBJ2-2
CASSPSGGAGNEQFF TGTGCCAGCAGTCCTAGCGGGGGGGCCGGGAATGAGCAGTTCTTC TRBD2 TRBV7-9 - TRBJ2-1
CASSLYGGYEQYF TGTGCCAGCAGTTTATATGGAGGGTACGAGCAGTACTTC - TRBV27 - TRBJ2-7
CASFGTGNDYGYTF TGTGCCAGCTTCGGGACAGGGAACGACTATGGCTACACCTTC TRBD1 TRBV5-8 - TRBJ1-2
CASSDPPGGDIEAFF TGTGCCAGCAGCGACCCCCCCGGGGGTGATATTGAAGCTTTCTTT - TRBV9 - TRBJ1-1
CASSPSRDREGSDGNTIYF TGTGCCAGCAGCCCCAGCCGGGACAGGGAGGGTAGTGATGGAAACACCATATATTTT TRBD1 TRBV11-3 - TRBJ1-3
CASSLVPGQGSYEQYF TGCGCCAGCAGTCTCGTTCCGGGACAGGGGTCCTACGAGCAGTACTTC TRBD1 TRBV23-1 - TRBJ2-7
CASSPPGRLETQYF TGTGCCAGCTCACCACCCGGCAGGTTGGAGACCCAGTACTTC - TRBV18 - TRBJ2-5
CASSQPSPWRAANPYNEQFF TGTGCCAGCAGCCAGCCCTCCCCGTGGCGAGCGGCGAACCCCTACAATGAGCAGTTCTTC - TRBV4-2 - TRBJ2-1
CASSQPNRGRPYEQYF TGCGCCAGCAGCCAACCTAACAGGGGGCGCCCCTACGAGCAGTACTTC TRBD1 TRBV4-1 - TRBJ2-7
CASRVGTGREQYF TGTGCCAGCAGGGTCGGGACAGGTCGCGAGCAGTACTTC TRBD1 TRBV6-5 - TRBJ2-7
CSVLRGGVYNEQFF TGCAGCGTTCTCCGTGGGGGGGTATACAATGAGCAGTTCTTC TRBD2 TRBV29-1 - TRBJ2-1
CASSLDQYQETQYF TGTGCCAGCAGCTTGGACCAGTACCAAGAGACCCAGTACTTC - TRBV5-4 - TRBJ2-5
CASTTAGGRYGYTF TGTGCCAGCACCACTGCCGGGGGGCGGTATGGCTACACCTTC - TRBV6-5 - TRBJ1-2
CASSTRLQSYEQYF TGTGCCAGCAGCACTCGACTCCAATCCTACGAGCAGTACTTC - TRBV7-8 - TRBJ2-7
CASSSRTGQSYNEQFF TGTGCCAGCAGTTCCCGGACAGGGCAGTCCTACAATGAGCAGTTCTTC TRBD1 TRBV27 - TRBJ2-1
CASSRVAGGLGEQYF TGTGCCAGCTCGCGGGTAGCGGGGGGTTTAGGCGAGCAGTACTTC TRBD2 TRBV27 - TRBJ2-7
CASSFKLAGDAYNEQFF TGTGCCAGCAGCTTCAAACTAGCGGGAGACGCTTACAATGAGCAGTTCTTC TRBD2 TRBV9 - TRBJ2-1
CASRARSGTGELFF TGTGCGAGCAGGGCGAGGTCGGGGACCGGGGAGCTGTTTTTT - TRBV7-2 - TRBJ2-2
CASRWSSGNTIYF TGCGCCAGCCGGTGGAGCTCTGGAAACACCATATATTTT - TRBV5-1 - TRBJ1-3
CASSYLSGGAGETQYF TGTGCCAGCAGCTATCTTAGCGGGGGGGCCGGAGAGACCCAGTACTTC TRBD2 TRBV4-2 once TRBJ2-5
CASSLPGRGTEAFF TGTGCCAGCAGCTTGCCGGGGAGGGGCACTGAAGCTTTCTTT - TRBV5-4 - TRBJ1-1
CASSDSSLAGYTYEQYF TGTGCCAGCAGTGACTCGTCACTAGCGGGCTATACCTACGAGCAGTACTTC TRBD2 TRBV6-4 once TRBJ2-7
CASSLRSSEAFF TGTGCCAGCAGCTTGAGAAGCTCTGAAGCTTTCTTT - TRBV5-4 - TRBJ1-1
CASSGILAGGSSGETQYF TGTGCCAGCAGCGGAATCCTAGCGGGAGGGTCCTCGGGGGAGACCCAGTACTTC TRBD2 TRBV2 - TRBJ2-5
CASSFGQGNYEQYF TGTGCCAGCAGCTTCGGACAGGGAAACTACGAGCAGTACTTC TRBD1 TRBV5-5 - TRBJ2-7
CASSVGGSDKQETQYF TGCGCCAGCAGCGTCGGAGGGAGTGACAAGCAAGAGACCCAGTACTTC - TRBV5-1 - TRBJ2-5
CASSMMARTDTQYF TGTGCCAGTAGTATGATGGCCCGCACAGATACGCAGTATTTT - TRBV19 - TRBJ2-3
CASSIPGGGEKLFF TGTGCCAGTAGTATACCCGGGGGTGGCGAAAAACTGTTTTTT - TRBV19 once TRBJ1-4
CAWSAGQGNQPQHF TGTGCCTGGAGTGCGGGACAGGGCAATCAGCCCCAGCATTTT TRBD1 TRBV30 - TRBJ1-5
CASRGQVNAFF TGTGCCAGCAGGGGACAGGTGAATGCTTTCTTT TRBD1 TRBV28 - TRBJ1-1
CASSLPTGGGQPQHF TGTGCCAGCAGTTTACCGACAGGGGGCGGACAGCCCCAGCATTTT TRBD1 TRBV28 - TRBJ1-5
CASSLGQGDTQYF TGCGCCAGCAGCTTGGGCCAGGGAGATACGCAGTATTTT - TRBV5-1 - TRBJ2-3
CASTLGTGNTEAFF TGTGCCAGCACCCTTGGGACAGGGAACACTGAAGCTTTCTTT TRBD1 TRBV28 once TRBJ1-1
CASSQGLEGTGINYEQYF TGTGCCAGCAGCCAGGGTTTAGAAGGGACAGGGATTAACTACGAGCAGTACTTC TRBD1 TRBV4-2 - TRBJ2-7
CASRGQVSSYNSPLHF TGCGCCAGCAGAGGACAGGTGAGCTCCTATAATTCACCCCTCCACTTT TRBD1 TRBV4-3 - TRBJ1-6
CASSESGGYGYTF TGCGCCAGCAGTGAGTCGGGGGGCTATGGCTACACCTTC - TRBV10-1 - TRBJ1-2